The clone carrying this T cell receptor beta chain was observed a single time. What it binds is not known. The CDR3 is 16 amino acids. The V end lost 8 bases, the J end lost 7 bases, and 23 bases lay between the germline ends. Germline V CDR1 and CDR2: SGHAT, FQNNGV. Sequenced by immunoSEQ multiplex PCR; TCRdb stores in-frame clones only, minus some. The data hold some 84,000 clones, with around 93% observed a single time. The sample originates from a study of OX40 agonist ivuxolimab in advanced cancers. Whole-study context: Each patient was given ivuxolimab into a vein every 2 weeks, at 0.01 to 10 mg/kg. Three patients, one with hepatocellular carcinoma and two with cutaneous melanoma, achieved partial responses.

Broader study findings: CD4+ T cells averaged fewer expanded clones than CD8+ T cells.

This clonotype was obtained from an adult with an advanced solid tumor such as melanoma, head and neck, liver or kidney cancer. The chain joins TRBV11-2 to TRBJ2-2, with D perhaps being TRBD1 or TRBD2 (6 bases each). The specimen was CD4+ or CD8+ T cells sorted from blood, collected in a trial of the OX40 agonist ivuxolimab. CDR3 region: CASGGPRAFPNGELFF. CDR3 nucleotide sequence: TGTGCCAGCGGGGGGCCTCGAGCCTTCCCCAACGGGGAGCTGTTTTTT.